This section outlines one T cell receptor (beta chain) sequence together with its context. Its antigen is not known. Random hexamers were used to reverse transcribe the RNA input (about 0.5 to 1 ug). Coverage of TCR beta CDR3 amplification by immunoSEQ multiplex PCR extended to 54 Vbeta and 13 Jbeta. TCRdb called the immunoSEQ multiplex PCR reads again in MiXCR, with one record for every CDR3 protein. The data contain over 95,000 distinct CDR3 sequences, about nine tenths of them singletons. This entry belongs to a study of CD8 T cells in Susac syndrome. Study results and limitations: That the number of individuals in its TCR sequencing and HLA analysis was relatively small was acknowledged by the study.

V was cut by 5 bases and J by 5 bases, with 21 bases left in between. CDR1 LGHNA and CDR2 YSLEER come from the germline V gene. The CDR3 contains 16 residues. The sequenced sample was CD4+ T cells from PBMCs. The chain joins TRBV4-3 to TRBJ1-1; D perhaps matches TRBD1 (5 bases). The TCR originated in a human donor in good health. The DNA of the CDR3 is TGCGCCAGCAGCTCCGGCCAGGGAGGGCGGGAAACTGAAGCTTTCTTT. Translated, it gives CASSSGQGGRETEAFF.